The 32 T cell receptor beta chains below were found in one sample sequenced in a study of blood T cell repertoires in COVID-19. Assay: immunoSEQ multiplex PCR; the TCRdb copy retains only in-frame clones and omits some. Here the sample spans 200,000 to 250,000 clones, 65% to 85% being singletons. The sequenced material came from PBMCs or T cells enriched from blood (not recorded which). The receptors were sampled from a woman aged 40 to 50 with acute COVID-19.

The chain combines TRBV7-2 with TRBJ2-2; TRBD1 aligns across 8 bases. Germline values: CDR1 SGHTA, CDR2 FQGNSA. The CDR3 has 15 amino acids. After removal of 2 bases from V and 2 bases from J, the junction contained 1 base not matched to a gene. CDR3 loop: CASSLSGGNTGELFF. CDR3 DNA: TGTGCCAGCAGCTTATCAGGGGGCAACACCGGGGAGCTGTTTTTT.

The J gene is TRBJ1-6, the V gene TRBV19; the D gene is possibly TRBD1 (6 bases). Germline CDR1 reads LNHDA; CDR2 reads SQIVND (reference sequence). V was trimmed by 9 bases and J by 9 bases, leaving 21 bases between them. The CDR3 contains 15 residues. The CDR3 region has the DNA TGTGCCAGCCGACCGGGACAAACCTCCCCTTCACCCCTCCACTTT. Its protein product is CASRPGQTSPSPLHF.

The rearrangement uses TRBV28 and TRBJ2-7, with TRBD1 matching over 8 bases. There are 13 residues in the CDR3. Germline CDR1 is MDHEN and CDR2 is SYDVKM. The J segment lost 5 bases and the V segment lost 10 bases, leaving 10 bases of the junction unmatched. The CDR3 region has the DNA TGTGCCACCGCGACAGGGGAGCGCGACGAGCAGTACTTC. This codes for CATATGERDEQYF.

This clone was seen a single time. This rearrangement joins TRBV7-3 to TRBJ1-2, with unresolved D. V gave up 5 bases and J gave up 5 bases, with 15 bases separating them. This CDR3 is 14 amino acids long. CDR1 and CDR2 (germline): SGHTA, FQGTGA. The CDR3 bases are TGTGCCAGCAGCCCAAACCACGGAGAGTATGGCTACACCTTC. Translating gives CASSPNHGEYGYTF. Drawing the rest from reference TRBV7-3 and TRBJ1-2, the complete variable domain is GAGVSQTPSNKVTEKGKYVELRCDPISGHTALYWYRQSLGQGPEFLIYFQGTGAADDSGLPNDRFFAVRPEGSVSTLKIQRTERGDSAVYLCASSPNHGEYGYTFGSGTRLTVV.

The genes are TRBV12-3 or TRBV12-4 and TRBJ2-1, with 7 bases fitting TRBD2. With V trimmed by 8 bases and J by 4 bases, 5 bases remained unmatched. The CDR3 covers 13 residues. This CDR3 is CASVPGGYNEQFF. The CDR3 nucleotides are TGTGCCAGCGTCCCGGGGGGATACAATGAGCAGTTCTTC.

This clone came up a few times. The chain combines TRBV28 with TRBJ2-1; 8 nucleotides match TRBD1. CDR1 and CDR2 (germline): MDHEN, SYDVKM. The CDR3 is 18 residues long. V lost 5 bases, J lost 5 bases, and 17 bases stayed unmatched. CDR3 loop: CASSPSRGSGGANNEQFF. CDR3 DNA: TGTGCCAGCAGTCCTAGTAGAGGATCAGGGGGCGCAAACAATGAGCAGTTCTTC.

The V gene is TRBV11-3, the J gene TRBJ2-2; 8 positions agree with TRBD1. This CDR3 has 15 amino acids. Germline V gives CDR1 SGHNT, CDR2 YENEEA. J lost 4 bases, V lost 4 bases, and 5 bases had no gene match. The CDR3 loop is CASSSDRVRTGELFF. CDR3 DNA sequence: TGTGCCAGCAGCTCGGACAGGGTGCGCACCGGGGAGCTGTTTTTT.

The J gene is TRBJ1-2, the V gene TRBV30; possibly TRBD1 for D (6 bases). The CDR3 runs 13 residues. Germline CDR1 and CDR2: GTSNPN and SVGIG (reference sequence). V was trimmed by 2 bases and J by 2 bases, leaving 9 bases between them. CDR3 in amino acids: CAWSTQGNYGYTF. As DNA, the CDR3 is TGTGCCTGGAGTACTCAGGGGAACTATGGCTACACCTTC. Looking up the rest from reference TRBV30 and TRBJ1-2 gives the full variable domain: SQTIHQWPATLVQPVGSPLSLECTVEGTSNPNLYWYRQAAGRGLQLLFYSVGIGQISSEVPQNLSASRPQDRQFILSSKKLLLSDSGFYLCAWSTQGNYGYTFGSGTRLTVV.

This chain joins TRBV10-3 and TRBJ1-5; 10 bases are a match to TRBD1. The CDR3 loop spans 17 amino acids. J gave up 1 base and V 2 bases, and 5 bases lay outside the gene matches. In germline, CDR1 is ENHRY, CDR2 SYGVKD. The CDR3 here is CAISEPRTGGSNQPQHF. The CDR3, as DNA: TGTGCCATCAGTGAGCCCAGGACAGGGGGGAGCAATCAGCCCCAGCATTTT.

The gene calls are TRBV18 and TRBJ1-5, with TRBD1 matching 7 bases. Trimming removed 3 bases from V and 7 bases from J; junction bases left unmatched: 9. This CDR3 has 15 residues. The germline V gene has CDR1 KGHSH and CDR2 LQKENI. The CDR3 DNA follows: TGTGCCAGCTCACCGGGGACAGAAGGAGGCCAGCCCCAGCATTTT. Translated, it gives CASSPGTEGGQPQHF.

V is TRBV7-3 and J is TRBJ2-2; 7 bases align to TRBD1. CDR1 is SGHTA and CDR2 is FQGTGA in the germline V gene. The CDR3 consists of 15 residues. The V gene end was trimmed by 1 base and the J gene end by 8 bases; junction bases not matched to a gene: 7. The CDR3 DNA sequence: TGTGCCAGCAGCTTAAAGGGGACAGCTTGGGGGGAGCTGTTTTTT. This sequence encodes CASSLKGTAWGELFF.

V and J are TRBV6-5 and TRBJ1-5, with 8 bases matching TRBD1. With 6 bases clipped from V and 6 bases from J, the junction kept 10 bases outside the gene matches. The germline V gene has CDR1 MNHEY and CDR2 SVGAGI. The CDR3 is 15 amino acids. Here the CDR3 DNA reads TGTGCCAGCAGCCTTGGGGCAGGGGGCTTTCAGCCCCAGCATTTT. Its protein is CASSLGAGGFQPQHF.

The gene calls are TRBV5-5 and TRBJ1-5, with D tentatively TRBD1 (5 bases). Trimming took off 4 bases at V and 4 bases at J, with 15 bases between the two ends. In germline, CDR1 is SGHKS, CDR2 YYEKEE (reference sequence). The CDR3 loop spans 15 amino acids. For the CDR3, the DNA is TGTGCCAGCAGCCCGGTGGGGGGGATTAATCAGCCCCAGCATTTT. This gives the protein CASSPVGGINQPQHF.

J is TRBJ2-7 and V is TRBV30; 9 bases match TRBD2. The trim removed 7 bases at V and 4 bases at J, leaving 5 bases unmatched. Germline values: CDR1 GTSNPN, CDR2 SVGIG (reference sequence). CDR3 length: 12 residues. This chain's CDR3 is CASVAGGYEQYF. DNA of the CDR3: TGTGCCTCCGTCGCGGGAGGGTACGAGCAGTACTTC. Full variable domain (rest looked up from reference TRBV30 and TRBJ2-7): SQTIHQWPATLVQPVGSPLSLECTVEGTSNPNLYWYRQAAGRGLQLLFYSVGIGQISSEVPQNLSASRPQDRQFILSSKKLLLSDSGFYLCASVAGGYEQYFGPGTRLTVT.

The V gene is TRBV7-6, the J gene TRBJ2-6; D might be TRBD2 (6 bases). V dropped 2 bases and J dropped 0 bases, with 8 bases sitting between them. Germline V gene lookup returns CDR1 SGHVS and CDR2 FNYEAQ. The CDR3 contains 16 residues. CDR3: CASSLRGSSGANVLTF. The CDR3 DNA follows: TGTGCCAGCAGCTTACGGGGGAGCTCTGGGGCCAACGTCCTGACTTTC.

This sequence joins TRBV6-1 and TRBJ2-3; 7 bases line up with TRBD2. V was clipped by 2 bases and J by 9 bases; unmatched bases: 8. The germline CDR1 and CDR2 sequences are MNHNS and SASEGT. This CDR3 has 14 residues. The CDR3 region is CASSETGTAGTQYF. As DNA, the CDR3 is TGTGCCAGCAGTGAAACCGGAACAGCGGGGACGCAGTATTTT.

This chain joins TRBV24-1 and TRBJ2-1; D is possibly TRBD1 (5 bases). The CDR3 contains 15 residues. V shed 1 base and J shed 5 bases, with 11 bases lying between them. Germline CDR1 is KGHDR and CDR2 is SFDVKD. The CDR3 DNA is TGTGCCACCAGTGATTTAGAGACAGAGAACAATGAGCAGTTCTTC. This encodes CATSDLETENNEQFF.

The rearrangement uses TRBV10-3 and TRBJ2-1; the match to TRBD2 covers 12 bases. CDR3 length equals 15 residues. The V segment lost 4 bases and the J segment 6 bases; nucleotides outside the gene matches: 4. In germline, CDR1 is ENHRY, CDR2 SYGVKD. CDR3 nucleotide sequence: TGTGCCATCAGTGGACTAGCGGGAGAGGGCAATGAGCAGTTCTTC. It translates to CAISGLAGEGNEQFF.

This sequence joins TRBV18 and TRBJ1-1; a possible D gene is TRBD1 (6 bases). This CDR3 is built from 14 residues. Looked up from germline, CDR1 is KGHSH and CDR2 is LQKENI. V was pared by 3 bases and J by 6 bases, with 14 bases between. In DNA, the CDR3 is TGTGCCAGCTCACCCATACAGGGATGGTCTGAAGCTTTCTTT. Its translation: CASSPIQGWSEAFF.

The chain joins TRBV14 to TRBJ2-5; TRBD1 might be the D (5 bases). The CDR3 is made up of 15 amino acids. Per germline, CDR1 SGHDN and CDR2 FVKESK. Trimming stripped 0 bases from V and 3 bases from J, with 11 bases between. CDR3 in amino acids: CASSQDLAGKETQYF. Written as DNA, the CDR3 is TGTGCCAGCAGCCAAGATCTGGCAGGGAAAGAGACCCAGTACTTC. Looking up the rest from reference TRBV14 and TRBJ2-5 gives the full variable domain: EAGVTQFPSHSVIEKGQTVTLRCDPISGHDNLYWYRRVMGKEIKFLLHFVKESKQDESGMPNNRFLAERTGGTYSTLKVQPAELEDSGVYFCASSQDLAGKETQYFGPGTRLLVL.

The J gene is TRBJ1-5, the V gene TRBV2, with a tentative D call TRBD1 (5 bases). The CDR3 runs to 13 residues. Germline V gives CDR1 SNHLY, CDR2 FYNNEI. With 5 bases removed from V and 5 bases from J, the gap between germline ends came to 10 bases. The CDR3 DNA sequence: TGTGCCAGCAGTCGATCACAGGATCAGCCCCAGCATTTT. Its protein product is CASSRSQDQPQHF.

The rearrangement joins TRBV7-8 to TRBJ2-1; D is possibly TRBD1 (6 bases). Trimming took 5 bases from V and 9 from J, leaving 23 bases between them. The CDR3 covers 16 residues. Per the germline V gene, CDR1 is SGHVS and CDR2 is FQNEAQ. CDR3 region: CASSPRSGQSDGEQFF. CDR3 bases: TGTGCCAGCAGCCCCCGGTCGGGACAAAGCGACGGTGAGCAGTTCTTC.

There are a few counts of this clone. The CDR3 loop reads CASTQGYGGLKEQYF. CDR3 bases: TGTGCCAGCACCCAGGGTTACGGGGGGCTCAAGGAGCAGTATTTT. The chain employs TRBV9 and TRBJ2-3; D possibly corresponds to TRBD2 (7 bases). This CDR3 has 15 amino acids. The V end lost 6 bases, the J end lost 11 bases, and 25 bases lay between the germline ends. Germline-derived CDR1 and CDR2 are SGDLS and YYNGEE. The full variable domain, in which reference TRBV9 and TRBJ2-3 provide the parts outside the CDR3, is DSGVTQTPKHLITATGQRVTLRCSPRSGDLSVYWYQQSLDQGLQFLIQYYNGEERAKGNILERFSAQQFPDLHSELNLSSLELGDSALYFCASTQGYGGLKEQYFGPGTRLTVL.

The CDR3 loop is CASSVGGRNTEAFF. The CDR3 DNA follows: TGTGCCAGCAGCGTTGGAGGTCGCAACACTGAAGCTTTCTTT. The chain uses TRBV9 and TRBJ1-1; D gene uncertain. CDR3 length: 14 residues. Germline values: CDR1 SGDLS, CDR2 YYNGEE. The V end lost 2 bases, the J end lost 2 bases, and 10 bases lay between the germline ends.

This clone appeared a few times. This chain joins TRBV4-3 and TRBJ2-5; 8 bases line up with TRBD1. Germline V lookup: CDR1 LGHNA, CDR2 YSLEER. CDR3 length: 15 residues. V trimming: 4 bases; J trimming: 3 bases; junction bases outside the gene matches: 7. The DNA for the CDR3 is TGCGCCAGCAGCCCCTCCAGGGGACAGGAAGAGACCCAGTACTTC. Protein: CASSPSRGQEETQYF.

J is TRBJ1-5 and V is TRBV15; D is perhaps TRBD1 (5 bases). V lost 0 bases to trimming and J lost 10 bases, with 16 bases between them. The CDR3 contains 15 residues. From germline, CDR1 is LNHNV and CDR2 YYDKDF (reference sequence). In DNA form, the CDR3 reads TGTGCCACCAGCAGAGATGGGGGAGGAGCGGAACCCCAGCATTTT. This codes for CATSRDGGGAEPQHF.

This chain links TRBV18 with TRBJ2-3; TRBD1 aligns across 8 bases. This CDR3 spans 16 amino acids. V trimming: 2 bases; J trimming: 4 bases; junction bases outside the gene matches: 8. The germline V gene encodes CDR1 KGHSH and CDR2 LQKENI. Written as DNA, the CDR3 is TGTGCCAGCTCACCATTCGGACAGGGAATCCCAGATACGCAGTATTTT. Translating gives CASSPFGQGIPDTQYF.

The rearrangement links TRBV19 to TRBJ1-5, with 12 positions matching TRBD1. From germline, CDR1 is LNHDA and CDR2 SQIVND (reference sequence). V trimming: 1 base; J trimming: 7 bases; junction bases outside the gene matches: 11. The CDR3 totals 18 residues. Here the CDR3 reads CASSIGGTGGASRQPQHF. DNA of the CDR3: TGTGCCAGTAGTATAGGGGGGACAGGGGGCGCCTCTAGACAGCCCCAGCATTTT.

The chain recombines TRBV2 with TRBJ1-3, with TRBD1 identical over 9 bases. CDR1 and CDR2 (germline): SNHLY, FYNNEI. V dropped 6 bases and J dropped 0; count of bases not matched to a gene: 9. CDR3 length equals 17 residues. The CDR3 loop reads CASRTGGRIHSGNTIYF. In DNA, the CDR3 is TGTGCCAGCAGGACAGGGGGTCGAATACACTCTGGAAACACCATATATTTT.

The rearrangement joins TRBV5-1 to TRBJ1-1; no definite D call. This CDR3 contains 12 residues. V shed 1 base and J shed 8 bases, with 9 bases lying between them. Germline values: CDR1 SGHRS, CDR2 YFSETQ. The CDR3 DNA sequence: TGCGCCAGCAGCTTGTCCCCCGGGGAAGCTTTCTTT. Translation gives CASSLSPGEAFF.

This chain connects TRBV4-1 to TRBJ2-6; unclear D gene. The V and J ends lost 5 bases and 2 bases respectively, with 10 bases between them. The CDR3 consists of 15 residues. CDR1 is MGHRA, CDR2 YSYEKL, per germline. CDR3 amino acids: CASSVRVAGANVLTF. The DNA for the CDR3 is TGCGCCAGCAGCGTCCGAGTGGCTGGGGCCAACGTCCTGACTTTC.

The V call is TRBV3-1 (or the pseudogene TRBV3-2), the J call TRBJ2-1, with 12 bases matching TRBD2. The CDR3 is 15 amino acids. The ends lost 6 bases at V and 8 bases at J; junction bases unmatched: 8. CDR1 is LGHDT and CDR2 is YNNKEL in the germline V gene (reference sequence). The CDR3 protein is CASRRTSGRLDEQFF. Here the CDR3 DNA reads TGTGCCAGCAGACGAACTAGCGGGAGGTTGGATGAGCAGTTCTTC.